The rows below give T cell receptor beta chains drawn from one sample of a study of blood T cell repertoires in COVID-19. Assay used: immunoSEQ multiplex PCR; TCRdb lists only in-frame clones, some missing. The data show some 110,000 clones, with approximately 82% seen just once and 2% to 2.5% held by the top ten. The sequencing sample was made of peripheral blood. The receptor set was obtained from a man aged 25-45 years with acute or convalescent COVID-19. CDR3s include the opening cysteine and the closing phenylalanine or tryptophan. The D gene is left open where the match is weak. Size values are once, few and many counts, or a class for expanded clones, and some rows have none.

CAARGASGRPSTDTQYF TGTGCCGCCCGGGGGGCTAGCGGCCGACCTAGCACAGATACGCAGTATTTT 17 NA TRBJ2-3 NA TRBV28
CASSQGGREYGYTF TGTGCCAGCAGCCAGGGGGGTAGGGAATATGGCTACACCTTC 14 NA TRBJ1-2 medium-sized TRBV3-1/TRBV3-2
CASSPRLREGLNTQYF TGTGCCAGCTCACCACGGCTGCGGGAGGGCCTTAATACGCAGTATTTT 16 TRBD2 TRBJ2-3 NA TRBV18
CASSPSPRGYTQYF TGTGCCAGCAGTCCCTCCCCCAGGGGATATACGCAGTATTTT 14 NA TRBJ2-3 NA TRBV27
CASSQPTGTGLRVSPLHF TGCGCCAGCAGTCAACCTACCGGGACAGGGCTGCGGGTTTCACCCCTCCACTTT 18 TRBD1 TRBJ1-6 NA TRBV23-1
CASSPRQGPTGELFF TGTGCCAGCAGCCCACGACAGGGGCCCACCGGGGAGCTGTTTTTT 15 TRBD1 TRBJ2-2 few TRBV3-1/TRBV3-2
CSASSSGRAPNEQFF TGCAGTGCTAGTTCTAGCGGGAGGGCTCCGAATGAGCAGTTCTTC 15 TRBD2 TRBJ2-1 NA TRBV20-1
CASSPSGDTSNVLTF TGTGCCAGCAGCCCCTCTGGGGACACAAGCAACGTCCTGACTTTC 15 NA TRBJ2-6 NA TRBV9
CASSPLGTVPNEKLFF TGCGCCAGCAGCCCCCTCGGGACAGTCCCTAATGAAAAACTGTTTTTT 16 TRBD1 TRBJ1-4 few TRBV4-1
CASSPPPSGRLDTQYF TGTGCCAGCTCACCCCCCCCTAGCGGGAGGCTTGATACGCAGTATTTT 16 TRBD2 TRBJ2-3 NA TRBV18
CAWSVPKGGTDTQYF TGTGCCTGGAGTGTACCAAAAGGGGGCACAGATACGCAGTATTTT 15 NA TRBJ2-3 NA TRBV30
CASSPTGANIQYF TGTGCCAGCTCACCAACAGGGGCAAACATTCAGTACTTC 13 TRBD1 TRBJ2-4 NA TRBV18
CASSPETASYEQYF TGTGCCAGCAGCCCGGAGACAGCTTCCTACGAGCAGTACTTC 14 NA TRBJ2-7 NA TRBV14
CASSLGQGAEKLFF TGCGCCAGCAGCCTGGGACAGGGGGCTGAAAAACTGTTTTTT 14 TRBD1 TRBJ1-4 once TRBV4-1
CASSDGTDYNEQFF TGTGCCAGCAGTGACGGGACAGACTACAATGAGCAGTTCTTC 14 TRBD1 TRBJ2-1 NA TRBV6-4
CASSVGTGTPSTDTQYF TGTGCCAGTAGTGTAGGAACCGGGACTCCTAGTACAGATACGCAGTATTTT 17 NA TRBJ2-3 many TRBV19
CASKRHPGTSGRPETQYF TGTGCCAGCAAGAGACATCCCGGGACTAGCGGGAGGCCAGAGACCCAGTACTTC 18 TRBD2 TRBJ2-5 NA TRBV2
CASSYTGGRYTEAFF TGTGCCAGCAGTTATACAGGGGGCAGATACACTGAAGCTTTCTTT 15 TRBD1 TRBJ1-1 NA TRBV6-5
CASSLGGQGVYGYTF TGTGCCAGCAGCTTAGGGGGACAGGGGGTTTATGGCTACACCTTC 15 TRBD1 TRBJ1-2 once TRBV7-8
CASSREVATNEKLFF TGTGCCAGCAGTCGGGAGGTTGCAACTAATGAAAAACTGTTTTTT 15 NA TRBJ1-4 NA TRBV6-5
CASSQRGRGETQYF TGTGCCAGCAGCCAGAGGGGGCGCGGAGAGACCCAGTACTTC 14 TRBD1 TRBJ2-5 NA TRBV7-8
CASSQNPDRGSQPQHF TGTGCCAGCAGCCAAAACCCTGACAGGGGGAGCCAGCCCCAGCATTTT 16 TRBD1 TRBJ1-5 NA TRBV4-2
CASSVGIAWADTQYF TGTGCCAGCAGCGTAGGGATAGCCTGGGCAGATACGCAGTATTTT 15 NA TRBJ2-3 NA TRBV9